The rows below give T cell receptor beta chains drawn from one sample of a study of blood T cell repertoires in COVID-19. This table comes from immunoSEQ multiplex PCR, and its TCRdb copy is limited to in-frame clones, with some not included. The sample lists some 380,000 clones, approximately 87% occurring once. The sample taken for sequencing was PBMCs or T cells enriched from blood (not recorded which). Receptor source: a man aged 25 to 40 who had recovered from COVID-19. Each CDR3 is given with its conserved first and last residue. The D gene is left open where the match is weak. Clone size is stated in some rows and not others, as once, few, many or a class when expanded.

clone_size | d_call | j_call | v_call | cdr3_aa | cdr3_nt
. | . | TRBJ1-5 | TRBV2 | CASSLGASQPQHF | TGTGCCAGCAGCCTAGGGGCGAGTCAGCCCCAGCATTTT
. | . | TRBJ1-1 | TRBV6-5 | CASSISQGNTEAFF | TGTGCCAGCAGTATCTCACAGGGTAACACTGAAGCTTTCTTT
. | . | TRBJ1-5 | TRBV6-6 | CASKGVINQPQHF | TGTGCCAGCAAGGGGGTGATCAATCAGCCCCAGCATTTT
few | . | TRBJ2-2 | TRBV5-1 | CASSLDSANTGELFF | TGCGCCAGCAGCTTGGACAGTGCGAACACCGGGGAGCTGTTTTTT
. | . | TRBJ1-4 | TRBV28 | CASSLRGTMEKLFF | TGTGCCAGCAGTCTCCGCGGCACGATGGAAAAACTGTTTTTT
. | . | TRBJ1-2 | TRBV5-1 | CASSLTGQDSYGYTF | TGCGCCAGCAGCTTGACCGGACAAGATTCTTATGGCTACACCTTC
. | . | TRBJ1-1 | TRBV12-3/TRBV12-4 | CASSFSLNTEAFF | TGTGCCAGCAGTTTCAGTCTGAACACTGAAGCTTTCTTT
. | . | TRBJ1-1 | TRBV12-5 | CASGSGLANTEAFF | TGTGCTAGTGGTTCAGGGCTGGCGAACACTGAAGCTTTCTTT
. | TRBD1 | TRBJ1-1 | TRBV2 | CASLSQTGSITFF | TGTGCCAGCCTCAGCCAGACAGGGTCTATAACTTTCTTT
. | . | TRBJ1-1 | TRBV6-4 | CASSVEGNTEAFF | TGTGCCAGCAGTGTCGAGGGGAACACTGAAGCTTTCTTT
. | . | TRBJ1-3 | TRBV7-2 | CASSLGLRGATGNTIYF | TGTGCCAGCAGCTTAGGGTTGCGGGGGGCCACTGGAAACACCATATATTTT
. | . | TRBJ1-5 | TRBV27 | CASSPKGIWPQHF | TGTGCCAGCAGTCCCAAGGGGATTTGGCCCCAGCATTTT
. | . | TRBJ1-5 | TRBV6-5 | CASSDVGRGQPQHF | TGTGCCAGCAGCGACGTCGGTCGGGGTCAGCCCCAGCATTTT
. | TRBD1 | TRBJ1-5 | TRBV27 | CASSQGERPQHF | TGTGCCAGCAGTCAGGGGGAAAGGCCCCAGCATTTT
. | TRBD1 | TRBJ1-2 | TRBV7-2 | CASSLGQGSSYGYTF | TGTGCCAGCAGCTTAGGACAGGGGTCATCCTATGGCTACACCTTC
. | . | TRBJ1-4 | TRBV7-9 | CASSLERTNEELFF | TGTGCCAGCAGCTTAGAACGAACTAATGAAGAACTGTTTTTT
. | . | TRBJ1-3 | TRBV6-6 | CASSLTDGEAGNTIYF | TGTGCCAGCAGTCTAACCGACGGGGAAGCTGGAAACACCATATATTTT
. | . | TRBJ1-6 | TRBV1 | CTSSQTGAPLHF | TGCACCAGCAGCCAGACAGGGGCACCCCTCCACTTT
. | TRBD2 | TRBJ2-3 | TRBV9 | CASTLSGGHTDTQYF | TGTGCCAGCACCCTTAGCGGGGGACACACAGATACGCAGTATTTT
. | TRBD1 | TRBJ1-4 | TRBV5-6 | CASSPGTGVWTNEKLFF | TGTGCCAGCAGCCCCGGGACAGGCGTGTGGACTAATGAAAAACTGTTTTTT
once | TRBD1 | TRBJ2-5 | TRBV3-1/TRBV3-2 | CASSQGYKFGTAVQETQYF | TGTGCCAGCAGCCAAGGATATAAATTCGGGACAGCTGTCCAAGAGACCCAGTACTTC
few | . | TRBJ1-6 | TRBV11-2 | CASSPSGDSPLHF | TGTGCCAGCAGCCCTTCGGGGGATTCACCCCTCCACTTT
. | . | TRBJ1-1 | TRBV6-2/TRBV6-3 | CASSYEGLRMNTEAFF | TGTGCCAGCAGTTACGAGGGACTCAGGATGAACACTGAAGCTTTCTTT
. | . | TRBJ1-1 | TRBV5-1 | CASSLGREAFF | TGCGCCAGCAGCTTGGGCAGGGAAGCTTTCTTT
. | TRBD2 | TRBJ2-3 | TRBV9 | CASSVGTSVRTDTQYF | TGTGCCAGCAGCGTAGGCACTAGCGTGCGCACAGATACGCAGTATTTT
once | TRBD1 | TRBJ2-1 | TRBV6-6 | CASSGGQGMRNEQFF | TGTGCCAGCAGTGGGGGACAGGGGATGAGAAATGAGCAGTTCTTC
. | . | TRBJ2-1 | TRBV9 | CASSVYQRDRSNNEQFF | TGTGCCAGCAGCGTGTACCAACGAGACAGGTCGAACAATGAGCAGTTCTTC
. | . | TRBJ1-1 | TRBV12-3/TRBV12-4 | CASSLSGNTEAFF | TGTGCCAGCAGTTTATCAGGGAACACTGAAGCTTTCTTT
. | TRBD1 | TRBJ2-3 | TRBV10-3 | CAISGTGTDTQYF | TGTGCCATCAGCGGGACAGGCACAGATACGCAGTATTTT
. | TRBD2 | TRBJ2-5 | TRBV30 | CAWSALAGGRETQYF | TGTGCCTGGAGTGCCCTAGCGGGGGGCCGGGAGACCCAGTACTTC
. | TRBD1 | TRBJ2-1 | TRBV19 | CASSDRAPNEQFF | TGTGCCAGTAGCGACAGGGCGCCAAATGAGCAGTTCTTC
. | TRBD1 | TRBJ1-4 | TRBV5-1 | CASSLEGQRSEKLFF | TGCGCCAGCAGCTTGGAGGGACAGAGGTCTGAAAAACTGTTTTTT
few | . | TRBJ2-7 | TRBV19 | CASSIVAGEQYF | TGTGCCAGTAGTATAGTTGCCGGCGAGCAGTACTTC
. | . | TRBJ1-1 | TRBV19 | CASSIRQSGALRREAFF | TGTGCCAGTAGTATCCGTCAATCCGGGGCCCTGCGCCGGGAGGCTTTCTTT
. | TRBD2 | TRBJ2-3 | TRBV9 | CASSILAGGLGTDTQYF | TGTGCCAGCAGCATACTAGCGGGGGGGCTCGGCACAGATACGCAGTATTTT
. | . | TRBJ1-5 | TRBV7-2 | CASSPGVRQPQHF | TGTGCCAGCAGTCCAGGGGTCCGGCAGCCCCAGCATTTT
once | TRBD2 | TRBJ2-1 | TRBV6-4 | CASSLQRGAYNEQFF | TGTGCCAGCAGTCTCCAGCGGGGGGCTTACAATGAGCAGTTCTTC
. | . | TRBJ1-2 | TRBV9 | CASSARVDYGYTF | TGTGCCAGCAGCGCGAGGGTAGACTATGGCTACACCTTC
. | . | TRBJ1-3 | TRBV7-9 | CASSLAGSSGNTIYF | TGTGCCAGCAGCTTAGCTGGCAGTTCCGGAAACACCATATATTTT
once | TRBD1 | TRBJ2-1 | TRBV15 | CATSRGQGAYNEQFF | TGTGCCACCAGCAGGGGACAGGGTGCCTACAATGAGCAGTTCTTC
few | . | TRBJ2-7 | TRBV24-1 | CATRKPGYYEQYF | TGTGCCACCAGGAAACCGGGTTACTACGAGCAGTACTTC
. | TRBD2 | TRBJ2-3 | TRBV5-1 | CASSLRLAGADTQYF | TGCGCCAGCAGCTTGAGGCTAGCGGGGGCAGATACGCAGTATTTT
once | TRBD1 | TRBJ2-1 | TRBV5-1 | CASSTGQGSRGMGLNEQFF | TGCGCCAGCAGCACAGGACAGGGGAGCCGCGGCATGGGTTTGAATGAGCAGTTCTTC
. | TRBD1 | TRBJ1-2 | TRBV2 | CASSADRGHGYTF | TGTGCCAGCAGCGCAGACAGGGGGCATGGCTACACCTTC
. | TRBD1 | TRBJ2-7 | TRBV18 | CASSQNPGQVSFNEQYF | TGTGCCAGCTCCCAAAACCCGGGACAGGTTTCTTTCAACGAGCAGTACTTC
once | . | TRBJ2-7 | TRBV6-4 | CASSDPSSYEQYF | TGTGCCAGCAGTGACCCTAGCTCCTACGAGCAGTACTTC
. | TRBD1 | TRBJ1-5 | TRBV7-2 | CASSLSGGEQPQHF | TGTGCCAGCAGCTTATCAGGGGGTGAACAGCCCCAGCATTTT
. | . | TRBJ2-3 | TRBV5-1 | CASSLGQDTQYF | TGCGCCAGCAGCCTCGGACAGGATACGCAGTATTTT
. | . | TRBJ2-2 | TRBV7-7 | CASSLSGFFAGELFF | TGTGCCAGCAGCCTATCAGGGTTTTTCGCCGGGGAGCTGTTTTTT
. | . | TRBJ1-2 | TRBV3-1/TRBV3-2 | CASSLNTGIGYTF | TGTGCCAGCAGTCTAAATACAGGAATTGGCTACACCTTC
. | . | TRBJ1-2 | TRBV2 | CASSDRVFGGYTF | TGTGCCAGCAGTGACAGGGTCTTTGGTGGCTACACCTTC
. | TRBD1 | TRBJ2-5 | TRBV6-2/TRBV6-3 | CASSYSLGQTRQYQETQYF | TGTGCCAGCAGTTACTCCTTGGGACAGACTCGACAGTACCAAGAGACCCAGTACTTC
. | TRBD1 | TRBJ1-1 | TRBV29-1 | CSAYETGPEAFF | TGCAGCGCCTATGAGACAGGGCCTGAAGCTTTCTTT
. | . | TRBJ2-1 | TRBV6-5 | CASYRDPYNEQFF | TGTGCCAGCTACAGGGACCCCTACAATGAGCAGTTCTTC
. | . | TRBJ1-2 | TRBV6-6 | CASSYLPSNGYTF | TGTGCCAGCAGTTACCTCCCTAGCAATGGCTACACCTTC
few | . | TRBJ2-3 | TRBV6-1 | CASSEGPAGGTDTQYF | TGTGCCAGCAGTGAAGGGCCGGCAGGGGGGACAGATACGCAGTATTTT